A selection of T cell receptor beta chains follows, all from one sample in a study of cytomegalovirus exposure and HLA in healthy donors. Produced via immunoSEQ multiplex PCR; TCRdb's table is partial and in-frame only. The sample records about 120,000 clones, about three quarters being singletons. The material sequenced was PBMCs. The receptor set was obtained from a man aged 25-40 years in good health and CMV-seronegative. Each CDR3 is given with its conserved first and last residue. Fields, in order: V gene, clone size, D gene, J gene, CDR3 DNA, CDR3 protein. D genes are given only for firm matches. Expanded clones are given a class, and other clones once, few, many or no size at all.

V: TRBV5-4; size: NA; D: NA; J: TRBJ2-7; DNA: TGTGCCAGCAACCGGCAGGGGAGCCCCTACGAGCAGTACTTC; CDR3: CASNRQGSPYEQYF
V: TRBV11-3; size: NA; D: NA; J: TRBJ2-2; DNA: TGTGCCAGCAGACAGGGGGGGACCGGGGAGCTGTTTTTT; CDR3: CASRQGGTGELFF
V: TRBV23-1; size: few; D: TRBD1; J: TRBJ2-3; DNA: TGCGCCAGCAGTCAAGAGGGGACAGACCACACAGATACGCAGTATTTT; CDR3: CASSQEGTDHTDTQYF
V: TRBV5-6; size: NA; D: NA; J: TRBJ1-2; DNA: TGTGCCAGCAGTCTTGGTTTGGGGCTGAACTATGGCTACACCTTC; CDR3: CASSLGLGLNYGYTF
V: TRBV28; size: once; D: TRBD1; J: TRBJ1-1; DNA: TGTGCCAGCAGTATCCTGACAGGGGCCAACCTGAACACTGAAGCTTTCTTT; CDR3: CASSILTGANLNTEAFF
V: TRBV5-1; size: NA; D: NA; J: TRBJ1-4; DNA: TGCGCCAGCAGCCGGGGTCCGAATAATGAAAAACTGTTTTTT; CDR3: CASSRGPNNEKLFF
V: TRBV5-1; size: NA; D: TRBD1; J: TRBJ1-2; DNA: TGCGCCAGCAGCTTATCCGGGACAGGGGGATTCGATAACTATGGCTACACCTTC; CDR3: CASSLSGTGGFDNYGYTF
V: TRBV11-1; size: NA; D: TRBD1; J: TRBJ1-1; DNA: TGTGCCAGCAGTTCCGGGACAGGAGAATGGAACGCTGAAGCTTTCTTT; CDR3: CASSSGTGEWNAEAFF
V: TRBV2; size: NA; D: NA; J: TRBJ1-6; DNA: TGTGCCAGCAGGGGGACAAGAAATTCACCCCTCCACTTT; CDR3: CASRGTRNSPLHF
V: TRBV6-1; size: NA; D: TRBD1; J: TRBJ1-1; DNA: TGTGCCAGCAGTGAAACCAGGCAGGGGGCAGGGGCTGAAGCTTTCTTT; CDR3: CASSETRQGAGAEAFF
V: TRBV29-1; size: NA; D: NA; J: TRBJ2-7; DNA: TGCAGCGTTGGGCTACTACACTACGAGCAGTACTTC; CDR3: CSVGLLHYEQYF
V: TRBV5-1; size: NA; D: TRBD1; J: TRBJ2-5; DNA: TGCGCCAGCAGCTCATCTAGGGGGCGCGGTGAGACCCAGTACTTC; CDR3: CASSSSRGRGETQYF
V: TRBV19; size: NA; D: NA; J: TRBJ2-1; DNA: TGTGCCAGTACCGAGGACTCCCAACCCTACAATGAGCAGTTCTTC; CDR3: CASTEDSQPYNEQFF
V: TRBV19; size: NA; D: NA; J: TRBJ2-1; DNA: TGTGCCAGTAGTATAGCGGTTATCAATGAGCAGTTCTTC; CDR3: CASSIAVINEQFF
V: TRBV28; size: NA; D: NA; J: TRBJ2-7; DNA: TGTGCCAGCGCTTCGGGTCCGGCTTACGAGCAGTACTTC; CDR3: CASASGPAYEQYF
V: TRBV19; size: NA; D: TRBD1; J: TRBJ2-4; DNA: TGTGCCAGTAGTATAGCCTCCACAGGGGTCAAAAACATTCAGTACTTC; CDR3: CASSIASTGVKNIQYF
V: TRBV18; size: NA; D: NA; J: TRBJ2-3; DNA: TGTGCCAGCTCACCCCAGTCGTCGAGCACAGATACGCAGTATTTT; CDR3: CASSPQSSSTDTQYF
V: TRBV15; size: NA; D: TRBD2; J: TRBJ2-2; DNA: TGTGCCACCAGCAGAGGACTAGCGGGGACGACCGGGGAGCTGTTTTTT; CDR3: CATSRGLAGTTGELFF
V: TRBV20-1; size: few; D: NA; J: TRBJ1-1; DNA: TGCAGTGCTAGCAAGACAACTGAAGCTTTCTTT; CDR3: CSASKTTEAFF
V: TRBV11-3; size: NA; D: NA; J: TRBJ2-7; DNA: TGTGCCAGCAGCTACCCAGGGTCCCGGGACGAGCAGTACTTC; CDR3: CASSYPGSRDEQYF
V: TRBV29-1; size: NA; D: NA; J: TRBJ1-2; DNA: TGCAGCGTCGCGCCCAGACTTAGACCGGGCTATGGCTACACCTTC; CDR3: CSVAPRLRPGYGYTF
V: TRBV29-1; size: NA; D: TRBD1; J: TRBJ1-1; DNA: TGCAGCGTTGGGACAGGGCTGAACACTGAAGCTTTCTTT; CDR3: CSVGTGLNTEAFF
V: TRBV29-1; size: NA; D: TRBD1; J: TRBJ2-1; DNA: TGCAGCGTTGAAGACAGGGGGCTCTACAATGAGCAGTTCTTC; CDR3: CSVEDRGLYNEQFF
V: TRBV7-3; size: NA; D: NA; J: TRBJ2-3; DNA: TGTGCCAGCAGCTTAACATCTAGCACAGATACGCAGTATTTT; CDR3: CASSLTSSTDTQYF
V: TRBV7-8; size: NA; D: TRBD1; J: TRBJ2-7; DNA: TGTGCCAGCAGCTTAGCGGTCCTGACAGGGGGCGACTACGAGCAGTACTTC; CDR3: CASSLAVLTGGDYEQYF
V: TRBV4-3; size: NA; D: TRBD1; J: TRBJ2-3; DNA: TGCGCCAGCAGCCAAGATGGACAGGAACCAACCGATACGCAGTATTTT; CDR3: CASSQDGQEPTDTQYF
V: TRBV28; size: NA; D: NA; J: TRBJ1-4; DNA: TGTGCCAGCAGTTTCACAGGGTCGGCGACTAATGAAAAACTGTTTTTT; CDR3: CASSFTGSATNEKLFF
V: TRBV2; size: once; D: NA; J: TRBJ1-1; DNA: TGTGCCAGCAGCAAACAGGGATACACTGAAGCTTTCTTT; CDR3: CASSKQGYTEAFF
V: TRBV7-2; size: NA; D: NA; J: TRBJ1-2; DNA: TGTGCCAGCAGCTTAGGGTCGAGCGCGGGGTATCGTGGCTACACCTTC; CDR3: CASSLGSSAGYRGYTF
V: TRBV15; size: few; D: NA; J: TRBJ1-1; DNA: TGTGCCACCAGCAGAGCCAGGAACACTGAAGCTTTCTTT; CDR3: CATSRARNTEAFF
V: TRBV27; size: once; D: NA; J: TRBJ1-3; DNA: TGTGCCAGCAGTTTATATAGAGGAAACACCATATATTTT; CDR3: CASSLYRGNTIYF
V: TRBV5-6; size: few; D: NA; J: TRBJ2-7; DNA: TGTGCCAGCAGCCATGCCAACGGCTACGAGCAGTACTTC; CDR3: CASSHANGYEQYF
V: TRBV9; size: NA; D: TRBD2; J: TRBJ2-3; DNA: TGTGCCAGCAGCGAGGGGCGGGGGGGAAGCACAGATACGCAGTATTTT; CDR3: CASSEGRGGSTDTQYF
V: TRBV2; size: NA; D: NA; J: TRBJ2-2; DNA: TGTGCCAGCAGTGAATCGGGGTCTGACACCGGGGAGCTGTTTTTT; CDR3: CASSESGSDTGELFF
V: TRBV6-5; size: NA; D: TRBD2; J: TRBJ2-5; DNA: TGTGCCAGCAGTTACCCGATGAGCGGGGCACAAGAGACCCAGTACTTC; CDR3: CASSYPMSGAQETQYF
V: TRBV9; size: NA; D: NA; J: TRBJ2-7; DNA: TGTGCCAGCAGCGAGGCGGGGGCTTCCATCTACGAGCAGTACTTC; CDR3: CASSEAGASIYEQYF
V: TRBV6-4; size: NA; D: TRBD2; J: TRBJ2-1; DNA: TGTGCCAGCAGTGACTCTCGTAGCGGGGGGTCTAATGAGCAGTTCTTC; CDR3: CASSDSRSGGSNEQFF
V: TRBV19; size: NA; D: NA; J: TRBJ1-5; DNA: TGTGCCAGTAGTTTCTTGACACGGCAGGGAGGAGTTAATCAGCCCCAGCATTTT; CDR3: CASSFLTRQGGVNQPQHF
V: TRBV5-6; size: NA; D: TRBD1; J: TRBJ1-2; DNA: TGTGCCAGCAGCTTGGACTCCGGGACAGGGACCCCATATGGCTACACCTTC; CDR3: CASSLDSGTGTPYGYTF
V: TRBV19; size: few; D: NA; J: TRBJ2-1; DNA: TGTGCCAGTAGTACCTTAACCAGCTCCTACAATGAGCAGTTCTTC; CDR3: CASSTLTSSYNEQFF
V: TRBV7-9; size: NA; D: NA; J: TRBJ1-1; DNA: TGTGCCAGCAGGATGACGACAGACACTGAAGCTTTCTTT; CDR3: CASRMTTDTEAFF
V: TRBV6-1; size: NA; D: NA; J: TRBJ1-1; DNA: TGTGCCAGCAGTGAAACGAGCTCTAACACTGAAGCTTTCTTT; CDR3: CASSETSSNTEAFF
V: TRBV7-2; size: NA; D: NA; J: TRBJ1-1; DNA: TGTGCCAGCAGCTTAGGGCTCGGGCGGGCGAACACTGAAGCTTTCTTT; CDR3: CASSLGLGRANTEAFF
V: TRBV7-2; size: NA; D: NA; J: TRBJ2-7; DNA: TGTGCCAGCAGCTGGGGGGACGAGGCCTACGAGCAGTACTTC; CDR3: CASSWGDEAYEQYF
V: TRBV5-4; size: NA; D: TRBD1; J: TRBJ2-7; DNA: TGTGCCAGCAGCCGACAGGGGGCCTCCTACGAGCAGTACTTC; CDR3: CASSRQGASYEQYF
V: TRBV19; size: NA; D: TRBD1; J: TRBJ2-2; DNA: TGTGCCAGCCTCGGACAGGGCTCCGGGGAGCTGTTTTTT; CDR3: CASLGQGSGELFF
V: TRBV27; size: NA; D: NA; J: TRBJ2-1; DNA: TGTGCCAGCAGTTCGATAGAACAGAAGCAGTTCTTC; CDR3: CASSSIEQKQFF